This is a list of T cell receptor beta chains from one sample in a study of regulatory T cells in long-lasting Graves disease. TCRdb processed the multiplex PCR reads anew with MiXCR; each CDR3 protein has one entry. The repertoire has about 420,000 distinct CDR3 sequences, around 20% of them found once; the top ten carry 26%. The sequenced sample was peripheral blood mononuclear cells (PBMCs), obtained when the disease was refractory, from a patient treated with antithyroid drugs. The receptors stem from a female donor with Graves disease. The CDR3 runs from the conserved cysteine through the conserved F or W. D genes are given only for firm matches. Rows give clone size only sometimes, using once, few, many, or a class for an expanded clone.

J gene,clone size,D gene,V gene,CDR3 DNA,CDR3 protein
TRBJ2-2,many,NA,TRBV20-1,TGCAGTGCTAGCGCCGGGTCCGTCGGGGAGCTGTTTTTT,CSASAGSVGELFF
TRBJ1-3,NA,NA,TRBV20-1,TGCAGTGCTATCAACCAGGCCAGCTCTGGAAACACCATATATTTT,CSAINQASSGNTIYF
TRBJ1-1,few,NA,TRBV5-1,TGCGCCAGCAGCGCCAAGGACAGGAACACTGAAGCTTTCTTT,CASSAKDRNTEAFF
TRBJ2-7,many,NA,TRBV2,TGTGCCAGCTCGGTCAGGAGCTCATTTGAGCAGTACTTC,CASSVRSSFEQYF
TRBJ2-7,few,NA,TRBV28,TGTGCCAGCAGCTCTCCAGCAGTCCTCTACGAGCAGTACTTC,CASSSPAVLYEQYF
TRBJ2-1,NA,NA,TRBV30,TGTGCCTGGAGACCCGCCGACGAATTCTACAATGAGCAGTTCTTC,CAWRPADEFYNEQFF
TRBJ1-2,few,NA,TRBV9,TGTGCCAGCAGCGTAGACGGGACCTATGGCTACACCTTC,CASSVDGTYGYTF
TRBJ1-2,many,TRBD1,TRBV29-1,TGCAGCGTTGGCAGGACAGGAGGGGTAATGGGCCCTAACTATGGCTACACCTTC,CSVGRTGGVMGPNYGYTF
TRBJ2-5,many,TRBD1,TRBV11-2,TGTGCCAGCAGCTCTGGACAGGGTGGCGGAGAGACCCAGTACTTC,CASSSGQGGGETQYF
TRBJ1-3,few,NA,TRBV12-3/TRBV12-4,TGTGCCAGCAGTTTCAGGGGTGGAAACACCATATATTTT,CASSFRGGNTIYF
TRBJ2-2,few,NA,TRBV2,TGTGCCAGCAGTGAACACGTGGGAAGGGCGCACACCGGGGAGCTGTTTTTT,CASSEHVGRAHTGELFF
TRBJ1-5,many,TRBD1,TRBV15,TGTGCCACCAGCACTGGGACAGGGACCCAGCCCCAGCATTTT,CATSTGTGTQPQHF
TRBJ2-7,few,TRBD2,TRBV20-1,TGCAGTACCAGAGCTAGACTAGCGGGAAGTGTAGGGGAGCAGTACTTC,CSTRARLAGSVGEQYF
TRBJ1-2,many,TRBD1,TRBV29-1,TGCAGCGTTGAGGTTTGGGGAGGGGGCAACTATGGCTACACCTTC,CSVEVWGGGNYGYTF
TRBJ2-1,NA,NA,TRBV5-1,TGCGCCAGCAGCTTGCAGATCGAGCAGTTCTTC,CASSLQIEQFF
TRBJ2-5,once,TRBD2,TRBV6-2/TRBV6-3,TGTGCCAGCAGTCCCCGACTAGCGGGACCAGACCAAGGGGGAGAGACCCAGTACTTC,CASSPRLAGPDQGGETQYF
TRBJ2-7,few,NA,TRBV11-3,TGTGCCAGCCACCCCCGTTACGAGCAGTACTTC,CASHPRYEQYF
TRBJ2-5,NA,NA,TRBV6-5,TGTGCCAGCAGTTTACCTCTAGCGACACAAGAGACCCAGTACTTC,CASSLPLATQETQYF
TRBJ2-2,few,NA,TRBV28,TGTGCCAGCAGTTTTGTCGGCAGGGGAAACACCGGGGAGCTGTTTTTT,CASSFVGRGNTGELFF
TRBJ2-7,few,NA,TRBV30,TGTGCCTGGGCCCACGAATGGAGGGGTTACGAGCAGTACTTC,CAWAHEWRGYEQYF
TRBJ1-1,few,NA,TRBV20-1,TGCAGTGCTAGAGGGCCCCTTCAGGGAGCTTTCACTGAAGCTTTCTTT,CSARGPLQGAFTEAFF
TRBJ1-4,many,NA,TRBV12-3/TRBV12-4,TGTGCCAGCAGTCCAGGAGTTCCTCATTCTAATGAAAAACTGTTTTTT,CASSPGVPHSNEKLFF
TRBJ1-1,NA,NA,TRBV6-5,TGTGCCAGCAGTTACCCGACATCTGAAGCTTTCTTT,CASSYPTSEAFF
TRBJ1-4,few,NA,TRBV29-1,TGCAGCGTTAGGAAGAGGGGACAAGATGAAAAACTGTTTTTT,CSVRKRGQDEKLFF
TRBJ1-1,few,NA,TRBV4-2,TGTGCCAGCAGCCAAGTAGTCGGATTGAACACTGAAGCTTTCTTT,CASSQVVGLNTEAFF
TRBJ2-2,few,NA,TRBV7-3,TGTGCCAGCAGCCCCGCGGGGTCGGAGTACCGGGAGCTGTTTTTT,CASSPAGSEYRELFF
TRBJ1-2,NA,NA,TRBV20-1,TGCAGTGCTAGAGATGTAAGGGGATCCTATGGCTACACCTTC,CSARDVRGSYGYTF
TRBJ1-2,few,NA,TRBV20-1,TGCAGTGCTAGAGATTTCAGGGGCAACTATGGCTACACCTTC,CSARDFRGNYGYTF
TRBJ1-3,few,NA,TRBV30,TGTGCCTGGAGTTACGGGGACTACTCTGGAAACACCATATATTTT,CAWSYGDYSGNTIYF
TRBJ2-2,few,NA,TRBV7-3,TGTGCCAGCAGCTCGACGGGGAACGGGGAGCTGTTTTTT,CASSSTGNGELFF
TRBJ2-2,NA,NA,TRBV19,TGTGCCAGTAGTATTAGCGGAGCGAACACCGGGGAGCTGTTTTTT,CASSISGANTGELFF
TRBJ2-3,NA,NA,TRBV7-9,TGTGCCAGCAGCCTCGATACGCAGTATTTT,CASSLDTQYF
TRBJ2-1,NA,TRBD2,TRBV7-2,TGTGCCAGCAGCTTTAGCGGGGGGAGCTCCTACAATGAGCAGTTCTTC,CASSFSGGSSYNEQFF
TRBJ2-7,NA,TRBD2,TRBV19,TGTGCCAGTAGTGCCGGGACTAGCGGGAGCTTCGAGCAGTACTTC,CASSAGTSGSFEQYF
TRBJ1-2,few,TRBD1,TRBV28,TGTGCCACCGGGACAGGGGGCGGCTATGGCTACACCTTC,CATGTGGGYGYTF
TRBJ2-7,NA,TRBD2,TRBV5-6,TGTGCCAGCAGCCCCTCATTGCCAGCGGGGCACTACGAGCAGTACTTC,CASSPSLPAGHYEQYF
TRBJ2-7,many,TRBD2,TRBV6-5,TGTGCCAGCAGTTACCGGCTTAGCGGGAGTATCATAGGGACCTACGAGCAGTACTTC,CASSYRLSGSIIGTYEQYF
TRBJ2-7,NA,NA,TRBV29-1,TGCAGCGATAATATAGGACATTCCCACGAGCAGTACTTC,CSDNIGHSHEQYF
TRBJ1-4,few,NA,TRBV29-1,TGCAGCGTTCTGAAGGGTAACAGGGAAAAACTGTTTTTT,CSVLKGNREKLFF
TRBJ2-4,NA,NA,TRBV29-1,TGCAGCGTTGGAGAGACCCCTGGAAAGGGACCGTACTTC,CSVGETPGKGPYF
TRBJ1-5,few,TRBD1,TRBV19,TGTGCCAGTAGTATGGACAGGAACGGCAATCAGCCCCAGCATTTT,CASSMDRNGNQPQHF
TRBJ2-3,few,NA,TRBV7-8,TGTGCCAGCAGCTTAGATTTGAGCACAGATACGCAGTATTTT,CASSLDLSTDTQYF
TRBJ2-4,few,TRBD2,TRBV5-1,TGCGCCAGCAGCTTGGGAACTAGCGTGAGAATGGGGAACATTCAGTACTTC,CASSLGTSVRMGNIQYF
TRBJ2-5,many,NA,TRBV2,TGTGCCACCCAGGGGGGAGCGGCCTCCCGGGTAGAAGAGACCCAGTACTTC,CATQGGAASRVEETQYF